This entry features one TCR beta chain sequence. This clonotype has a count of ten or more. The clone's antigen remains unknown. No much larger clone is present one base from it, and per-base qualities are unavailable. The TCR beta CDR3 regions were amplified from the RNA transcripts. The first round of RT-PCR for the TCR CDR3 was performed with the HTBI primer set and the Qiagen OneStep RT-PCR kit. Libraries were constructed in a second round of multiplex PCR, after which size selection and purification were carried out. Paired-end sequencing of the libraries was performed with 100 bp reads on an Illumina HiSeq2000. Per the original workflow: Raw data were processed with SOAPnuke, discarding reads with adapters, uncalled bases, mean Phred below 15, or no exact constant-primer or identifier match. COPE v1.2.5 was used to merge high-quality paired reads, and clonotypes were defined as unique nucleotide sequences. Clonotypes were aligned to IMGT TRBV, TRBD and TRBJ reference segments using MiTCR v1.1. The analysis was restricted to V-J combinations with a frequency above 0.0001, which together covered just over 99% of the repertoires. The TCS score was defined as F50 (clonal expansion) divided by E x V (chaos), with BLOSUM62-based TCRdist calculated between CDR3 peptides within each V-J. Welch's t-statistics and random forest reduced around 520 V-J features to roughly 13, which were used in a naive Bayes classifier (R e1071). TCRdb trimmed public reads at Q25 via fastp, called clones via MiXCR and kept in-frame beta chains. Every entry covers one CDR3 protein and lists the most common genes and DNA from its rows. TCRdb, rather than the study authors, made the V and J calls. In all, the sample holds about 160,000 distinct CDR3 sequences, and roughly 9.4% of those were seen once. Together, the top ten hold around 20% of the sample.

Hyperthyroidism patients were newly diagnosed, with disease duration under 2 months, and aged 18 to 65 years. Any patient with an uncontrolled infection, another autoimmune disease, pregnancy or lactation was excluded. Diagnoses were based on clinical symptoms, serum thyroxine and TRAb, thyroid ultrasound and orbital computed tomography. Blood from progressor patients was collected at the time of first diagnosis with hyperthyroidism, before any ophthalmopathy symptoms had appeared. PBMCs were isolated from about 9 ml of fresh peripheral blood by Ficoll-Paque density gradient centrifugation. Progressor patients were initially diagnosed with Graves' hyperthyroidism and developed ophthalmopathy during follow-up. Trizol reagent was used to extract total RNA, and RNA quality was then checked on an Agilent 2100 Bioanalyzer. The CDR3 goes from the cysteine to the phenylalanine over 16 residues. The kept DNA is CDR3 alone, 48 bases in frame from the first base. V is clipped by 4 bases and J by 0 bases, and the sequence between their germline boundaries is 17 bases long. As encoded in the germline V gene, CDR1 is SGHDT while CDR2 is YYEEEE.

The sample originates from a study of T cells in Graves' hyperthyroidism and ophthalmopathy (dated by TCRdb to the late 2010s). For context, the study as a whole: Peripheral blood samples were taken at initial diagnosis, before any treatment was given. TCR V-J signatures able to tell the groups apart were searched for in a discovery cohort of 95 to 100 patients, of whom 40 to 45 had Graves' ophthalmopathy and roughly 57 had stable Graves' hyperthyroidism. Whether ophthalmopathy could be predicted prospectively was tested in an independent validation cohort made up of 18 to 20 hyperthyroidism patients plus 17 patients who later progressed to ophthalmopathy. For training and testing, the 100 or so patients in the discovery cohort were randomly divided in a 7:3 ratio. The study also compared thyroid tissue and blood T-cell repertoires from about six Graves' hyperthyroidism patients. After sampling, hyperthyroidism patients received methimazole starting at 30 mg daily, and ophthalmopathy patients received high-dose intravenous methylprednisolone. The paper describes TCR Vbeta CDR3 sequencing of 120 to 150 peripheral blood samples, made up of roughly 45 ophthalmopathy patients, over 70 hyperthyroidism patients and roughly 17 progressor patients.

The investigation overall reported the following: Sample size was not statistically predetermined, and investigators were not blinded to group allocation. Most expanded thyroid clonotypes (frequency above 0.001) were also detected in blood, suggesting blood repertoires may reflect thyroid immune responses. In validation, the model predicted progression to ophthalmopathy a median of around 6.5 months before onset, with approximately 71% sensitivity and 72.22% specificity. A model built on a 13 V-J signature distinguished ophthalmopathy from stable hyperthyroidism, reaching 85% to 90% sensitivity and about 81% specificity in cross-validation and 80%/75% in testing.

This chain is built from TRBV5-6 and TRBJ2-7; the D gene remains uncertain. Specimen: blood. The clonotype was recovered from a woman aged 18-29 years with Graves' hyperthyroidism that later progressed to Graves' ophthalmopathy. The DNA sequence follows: TGTGCCAGCAGCAATAAGACAAACATAAACTCCTACGAGCAGTACTTC. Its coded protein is CASSNKTNINSYEQYF.